The 21 T cell receptor beta chains presented below share a single source sample, sequenced in a study of OX40 agonist ivuxolimab in advanced cancers. The method behind the library was the immunoSEQ multiplex PCR assay. TCRdb mirrors the immuneACCESS table, restricted to in-frame sequences. Some clones are absent from its copies; in checked studies, under half trace to an unresolved V gene, and the reason for the others is unknown. The sample table holds 70,000 or so clones, of which around 87% were seen once. Over 9.5% of the sample belongs to the ten largest clones. Material: CD4+ or CD8+ T cells sorted from blood, obtained in a trial of the OX40 agonist ivuxolimab. All receptors derive from an adult with an advanced solid tumor such as melanoma, head and neck, liver or kidney cancer.

The rearrangement joins TRBV7-9 to TRBJ2-5; D is unresolved. V lost 5 bases and J 5 bases, leaving 12 bases between the germline ends. The CDR3 is 13 residues long. Looked up from germline, CDR1 is SEHNR and CDR2 is FQNEAQ (reference sequence). CDR3 DNA: TGTGCCAGCAGCCCCATCCTAGGGGAGACCCAGTACTTC. This encodes CASSPILGETQYF.

The rearrangement joins TRBV11-2 to TRBJ1-5, with a tentative D call TRBD1 (6 bases). Germline assignment: CDR1 SGHAT and CDR2 FQNNGV. Between the trimmed V and J ends, which lost 5 bases and 7 bases, there was a span of 12 bases. This CDR3 is built from 13 residues. CDR3 sequence reads: CASSTDRRQPQHF. The DNA of the CDR3 is TGTGCCAGCAGCACAGACAGGCGCCAGCCCCAGCATTTT.

The chain joins TRBV7-9 to TRBJ1-1; the D gene is possibly TRBD1 (5 bases). V was pared by 3 bases and J by 5 bases, with 10 bases between. The germline V gene encodes CDR1 SEHNR and CDR2 FQNEAQ (reference sequence). The CDR3 totals 13 residues. The CDR3 region is CASSFRVGTEAFF. The CDR3 coding sequence is TGTGCCAGCAGCTTCAGGGTGGGGACTGAAGCTTTCTTT.

The chain recombines TRBV7-2 with TRBJ1-6, with D maybe TRBD1 (6 bases). This CDR3 spans 14 amino acids. Trimming stripped 5 bases from V and 4 bases from J, with 9 bases between. From germline, CDR1 is SGHTA and CDR2 FQGNSA. As DNA, the CDR3 is TGTGCCAGCAGCCGACAGGCTTATAATTCACCCCTCCACTTT. It yields the protein CASSRQAYNSPLHF.

The chain joins TRBV15 to TRBJ2-3; 7 nucleotides line up with TRBD1. The CDR3 loop spans 15 amino acids. Per germline, CDR1 LNHNV and CDR2 YYDKDF (reference sequence). After removal of 3 bases from V and 3 bases from J, the junction contained 6 bases not matched to a gene. The CDR3 nucleotides read TGTGCCACCAGCAGTAGGGACAGATCGACAGATACGCAGTATTTT. Its translation is CATSSRDRSTDTQYF. Drawing the rest from reference TRBV15 and TRBJ2-3, the complete variable domain is DAMVIQNPRYQVTQFGKPVTLSCSQTLNHNVMYWYQQKSSQAPKLLFHYYDKDFNNEADTPDNFQSRRPNTSFCFLDIRSPGLGDTAMYLCATSSRDRSTDTQYFGPGTRLTVL.

This clone was observed a single time. The chain uses TRBV28 and TRBJ1-4, with D unresolved. CDR3 length equals 13 residues. Germline CDR1 and CDR2: MDHEN and SYDVKM. V lost 9 bases to trimming and J lost 0 bases, with 8 bases between them. Here the CDR3 reads CASSASTNEKLFF. The CDR3 nucleotides are TGTGCCAGTTCAGCCTCAACTAATGAAAAACTGTTTTTT.

The V call is TRBV7-2, the J call TRBJ2-5; D might be TRBD2 (6 bases). V was shortened by 1 base and J by 5 bases, with 14 bases between the two germline ends. Germline-derived CDR1 and CDR2 are SGHTA and FQGNSA. This CDR3 region has 15 residues. CDR3 sequence reads: CASSLGRAVRETQYF. For the CDR3, the DNA is TGTGCCAGCAGCTTAGGGAGGGCGGTTCGTGAGACCCAGTACTTC.

CDR3 protein: CASTLTGLTGELFF. The CDR3 DNA is TGTGCCAGCACTCTTACAGGGCTCACCGGGGAGCTGTTTTTT. The chain recombines TRBV6-6 with TRBJ2-2; D may be TRBD1 (6 bases). V dropped 7 bases and J dropped 4 bases, with 13 bases sitting between them. The CDR3 covers 14 residues. Germline V gene data show CDR1 as MNHNY and CDR2 as SVGAGI (reference sequence).

The chain carries TRBV28 and TRBJ1-3; 7 positions agree with TRBD1. Looked up from germline, CDR1 is MDHEN and CDR2 is SYDVKM. Trimming at V came to 6 bases and at J to 4 bases, leaving 6 bases not matched to a gene. The length of the CDR3 is 14 residues. CDR3: CASRVPGQGNTIYF. The DNA of the CDR3 is TGTGCCAGCAGAGTCCCGGGACAGGGAAACACCATATATTTT.

The chain joins TRBV7-2 to TRBJ2-1; 7 bases map to TRBD2. V lost 8 bases to trimming and J lost 8 bases; unmatched junction nucleotides: 12. CDR1 and CDR2 from the germline V gene are SGHTA and FQGNSA. This CDR3 spans 14 amino acids. The CDR3 DNA reads as TGTGCCAGCGCCAGGTGGGAGGGCCCTTATGAGCAGTTCTTC. Its translation: CASARWEGPYEQFF. The whole variable domain, filled in from reference TRBV7-2 and TRBJ2-1, reads GAGVSQSPSNKVTEKGKDVELRCDPISGHTALYWYRQSLGQGLEFLIYFQGNSAPDKSGLPSDRFSAERTGGSVSTLTIQRTQQEDSAVYLCASARWEGPYEQFFGPGTRLTVL.

The genes are TRBV6-5 and TRBJ2-3; 10 positions match TRBD2. With 5 bases clipped from V and 8 bases from J, the junction kept 7 bases outside the gene matches. The CDR3 runs 14 residues. Germline CDR1 MNHEY, CDR2 SVGAGI. CDR3 DNA sequence: TGTGCCAGCAGTCTAGCGGGAGTGATCGGTACGCAGTATTTT. Translated, it gives CASSLAGVIGTQYF.

The chain uses TRBV6-5 and TRBJ2-7; TRBD2 matches at 13 bases. This CDR3 contains 15 residues. The V segment lost 4 bases and the J segment 5 bases; nucleotides outside the gene matches: 5. Germline values: CDR1 MNHEY, CDR2 SVGAGI. CDR3 sequence: CASSSTTSGRHEQYF. The CDR3 nucleotides read TGTGCCAGCAGTTCTACGACTAGCGGGAGGCACGAGCAGTACTTC.

The V and J genes are TRBV5-6 and TRBJ2-3; D is possibly TRBD2 (5 bases). Per the germline V gene, CDR1 is SGHDT and CDR2 is YYEEEE. The CDR3 is 16 amino acids. V dropped 1 base and J dropped 1 base, with 13 bases sitting between them. CDR3 loop: CASSLFGVGGTDTQYF. CDR3 nucleotide sequence: TGTGCCAGCAGCTTGTTCGGGGTTGGAGGCACAGATACGCAGTATTTT. Looking up the rest from reference TRBV5-6 and TRBJ2-3 gives the full variable domain: DAGVTQSPTHLIKTRGQQVTLRCSPKSGHDTVSWYQQALGQGPQFIFQYYEEEERQRGNFPDRFSGHQFPNYSSELNVNALLLGDSALYLCASSLFGVGGTDTQYFGPGTRLTVL.

This chain's CDR3 is CASSGQPIEKLFF. DNA of the CDR3: TGTGCCAGCTCGGGACAGCCGATTGAAAAACTGTTTTTT. V is TRBV28 and J is TRBJ1-4; 7 bases match TRBD1. V gave up 8 bases and J gave up 7 bases; unmatched junction bases: 7. The germline V gene has CDR1 MDHEN and CDR2 SYDVKM. The CDR3 covers 13 residues.

The CDR3 nucleotides are TGTGCCAGCAGCCGACTGGGAAGCAATCAGCCCCAGCATTTT. Its protein product is CASSRLGSNQPQHF. This sequence joins TRBV7-9 and TRBJ1-5; D is undetermined. The CDR3 extends over 14 amino acids. V dropped 5 bases and J dropped 1 base, with 9 bases sitting between them. From germline, CDR1 is SEHNR and CDR2 FQNEAQ (reference sequence).

This sequence joins TRBV5-1 and TRBJ2-1; D might be TRBD1 (6 bases). CDR3 length: 14 amino acids. Trimming stripped 4 bases from V and 3 bases from J, with 11 bases between. Germline V gene lookup returns CDR1 SGHRS and CDR2 YFSETQ. DNA for the CDR3: TGCGCCAGCAGCATCCAGGGGATCTACAATGAGCAGTTCTTC. Translated, it gives CASSIQGIYNEQFF. Full variable domain (outside the CDR3, taken from reference TRBV5-1 and TRBJ2-1): KAGVTQTPRYLIKTRGQQVTLSCSPISGHRSVSWYQQTPGQGLQFLFEYFSETQRNKGNFPGRFSGRQFSNSRSEMNVSTLELGDSALYLCASSIQGIYNEQFFGPGTRLTVL.

V and J are TRBV28 and TRBJ1-5; D is ambiguous. From germline, CDR1 is MDHEN and CDR2 SYDVKM. CDR3 length equals 10 residues. Trimming cost V 8 bases and J 7 bases, with 6 bases left between them. The CDR3 coding sequence is TGTGCCAGCTGTCGCCAGCCCCAGCATTTT. Translation: CASCRQPQHF.

The chain has TRBV6-5 and TRBJ2-1, with a tentative D call TRBD1 (6 bases). Trimming shortened V by 0 bases and J by 5 bases, and 11 bases separated the two germline ends. Germline CDR1 MNHEY, CDR2 SVGAGI. The CDR3 runs 15 residues. As DNA, the CDR3 is TGTGCCAGCAGTTACTCGAGCAGGGGCAACAATGAGCAGTTCTTC. Translated, it gives CASSYSSRGNNEQFF.

V and J are TRBV18 and TRBJ2-7; D is perhaps TRBD1 or TRBD2 (5 bases each). Trimming left V 4 bases short and J 0 bases short, with 10 bases between. This CDR3 spans 14 amino acids. The germline CDR1 and CDR2 sequences are KGHSH and LQKENI. CDR3 in DNA: TGTGCCAGCTCACTGGCCGGGGCCTCCTACGAGCAGTACTTC. Residues: CASSLAGASYEQYF.

The CDR3 DNA is TGTGCCAGCAGCGTCTTTGGGAGTGTTTCCTACAATGAGCAGTTCTTC. It yields the protein CASSVFGSVSYNEQFF. The V and J genes are TRBV7-9 and TRBJ2-1, with a weak D call TRBD2 (5 bases). This CDR3 comprises 16 residues. CDR1 is SEHNR and CDR2 is FQNEAQ in the germline V gene (reference sequence). V was trimmed by 5 bases and J by 1 base, leaving 15 bases between them.

The chain has TRBV29-1 and TRBJ2-7, with D perhaps TRBD1 or TRBD2 (6 bases each). Germline V gene lookup returns CDR1 SQVTM and CDR2 ANQGSEA. V was trimmed by 8 bases and J by 7 bases, leaving 33 bases between them. The CDR3 is made up of 17 amino acids. The CDR3: CSCSGALGGLASREQYF. Written as DNA, the CDR3 is TGCAGCTGCTCAGGGGCCCTAGGGGGGTTAGCATCTAGGGAGCAGTACTTC.